What follows are 26 T cell receptor beta chains derived from one specimen sequenced in a study of cytomegalovirus exposure and HLA in healthy donors. Primers included in the PCR were 60 Vbeta and 13 Jbeta primers. Repertoires were generated with immunoSEQ multiplex PCR, while TCRdb's copy carries only in-frame clones and drops some. This sample carries 100,000 to 150,000 clones, roughly three quarters of them seen once, and the ten largest clones take 1.1%. Sample: PBMCs. These receptor sequences come from a woman in her 30s in good health and CMV-seronegative.

The rearrangement uses TRBV2 and TRBJ2-1; 7 bases agree with TRBD2. The CDR3 runs 14 residues. V was clipped by 8 bases and J by 3 bases; unmatched bases: 7. Germline-derived CDR1 and CDR2 are SNHLY and FYNNEI. CDR3: CASSRGGNYNEQFF. CDR3 coding DNA: TGTGCCAGCTCCCGCGGGGGAAACTACAATGAGCAGTTCTTC. The whole variable domain, filled in from reference TRBV2 and TRBJ2-1, reads EPEVTQTPSHQVTQMGQEVILRCVPISNHLYFYWYRQILGQKVEFLVSFYNNEISEKSEIFDDQFSVERPDGSNFTLKIRSTKLEDSAMYFCASSRGGNYNEQFFGPGTRLTVL.

This chain links TRBV7-6 with TRBJ2-7; 9 bases align to TRBD2. The CDR3 covers 15 residues. CDR1 is SGHVS and CDR2 is FNYEAQ in the germline V gene. V shed 4 bases and J 4 bases; nucleotides not matched to a gene: 8. In DNA form, the CDR3 reads TGTGCCAGCAGCTCGGATAGCGGGAGCGGGTACGAGCAGTACTTC. This sequence encodes CASSSDSGSGYEQYF.

The gene calls are TRBV7-6 and TRBJ2-7, with unresolved D. Germline CDR1 is SGHVS and CDR2 is FNYEAQ. The CDR3 is 16 residues long. V lost 4 bases and J lost 3, with 19 bases in between. The CDR3 DNA is TGTGCCAGCAGCTCCCAGACTTTGGCCGTGCTCTACGAGCAGTACTTC. It is translated as CASSSQTLAVLYEQYF.

This chain links TRBV5-1 with TRBJ2-1; weak D call: TRBD1 (5 bases). Looked up from germline, CDR1 is SGHRS and CDR2 is YFSETQ. The germline V and J ends were trimmed by 4 bases and 0 bases, with 17 bases remaining between them. This CDR3 comprises 17 residues. This CDR3 reads CASSATPTASSYNEQFF. The DNA of the CDR3 is TGCGCCAGCAGCGCAACCCCGACAGCGAGCTCCTACAATGAGCAGTTCTTC.

The rearrangement uses TRBV6-5 and TRBJ2-1; 11 positions match TRBD1. The CDR3 has 16 amino acids. The junction had 10 bases not matched to a gene; V was cut back by 4 bases and J by 8 bases. The germline V gene has CDR1 MNHEY and CDR2 SVGAGI. As DNA, the CDR3 is TGTGCCAGCAGTTCCCCGGGACAGGGGGAATTTGATGAGCAGTTCTTC. Translated: CASSSPGQGEFDEQFF.

The chain couples TRBV11-2 to TRBJ2-3, with 8 bases identical to TRBD2. V shed 1 base, J shed 0 bases, and the junction held 9 bases outside the gene matches. The CDR3 is 18 residues long. Germline V gene data show CDR1 as SGHAT and CDR2 as FQNNGV. CDR3 protein: CASSLVGGASGSTDTQYF. The CDR3 coding sequence is TGTGCCAGCAGCTTAGTCGGGGGGGCTAGCGGGAGCACAGATACGCAGTATTTT.

This clone occurred once. The V call is TRBV4-2, the J call TRBJ1-3; D is ambiguous. CDR1 and CDR2 from the germline V gene are LGHNA and YNFKEQ. V lost 0 bases and J 0 bases, leaving 6 bases between the germline ends. The length of the CDR3 is 15 residues. CDR3 protein: CASSQDFYSGNTIYF. The CDR3 DNA follows: TGTGCCAGCAGCCAAGACTTCTACTCTGGAAACACCATATATTTT.

With regard to this clone: An end of the junction does not agree with germline; a read error may underlie this. The chain has TRBV5-6 and TRBJ2-2; D possibly corresponds to TRBD1 (5 bases). Germline V gene lookup returns CDR1 SGHDT and CDR2 YYEEEE. The length of the CDR3 is 14 residues. The DNA of the CDR3 is TGTGCCAGCAGCTCCCACAGGAACGCCGGGGAGCTGTTTTTT. Translation: CASSSHRNAGELFF.

The J gene is TRBJ2-3, the V gene TRBV4-1, with 12 bases matching TRBD2. The V gene end was trimmed by 4 bases and the J gene end by 2 bases; junction bases not matched to a gene: 4. The CDR3 is 16 residues long. Germline V lookup: CDR1 MGHRA, CDR2 YSYEKL. The CDR3 bases are TGCGCCAGCAGCCGCCGGACTAGCGGGATCACAGATACGCAGTATTTT. This translates into CASSRRTSGITDTQYF.

This clone was detected only a few times. The CDR3 carries no conserved terminal phenylalanine or tryptophan, so it likely arises from a read error. Because the CDR3's place on the DNA is in doubt, the DNA is left out and the CDR3 is given as listed by TCRdb. The chain couples TRBV10-3 to TRBJ2-7; the listed D gene, TRBD2, was not tested against the DNA. The CDR3 spans 13 amino acids, including both terminal residues. CDR1 is ENHRY and CDR2 is SYGVKD in the germline V gene. The CDR3 here is CAISESGSRLGFI.

The chain joins TRBV6-1 to TRBJ2-7; unclear D gene. The CDR3 is 15 amino acids. From germline, CDR1 is MNHNS and CDR2 SASEGT. V was trimmed by 1 base and J by 2 bases, leaving 12 bases between them. The CDR3 protein is CASSEGLGGPYEQYF. The CDR3 nucleotides are TGTGCCAGCAGTGAAGGGCTCGGTGGGCCCTACGAGCAGTACTTC.

The rearrangement uses TRBV28 and TRBJ2-7; tentative D call: TRBD2 (6 bases). The CDR3 totals 14 residues. Per the germline V gene, CDR1 is MDHEN and CDR2 is SYDVKM. V was trimmed by 4 bases and J by 2 bases, leaving 12 bases between them. CDR3: CASSYKGGTYEQYF. CDR3 DNA: TGTGCCAGCAGTTATAAGGGAGGTACCTACGAGCAGTACTTC.

The J gene is TRBJ1-5, the V gene TRBV4-1; tentatively, D is TRBD1 (5 bases). This CDR3 has 16 amino acids. Germline V gives CDR1 MGHRA, CDR2 YSYEKL. Trimming removed 0 bases at V and 2 bases at J, with 11 bases between. Written as DNA, the CDR3 is TGCGCCAGCAGCCAAGAATGGGGGGGAGGCAATCAGCCCCAGCATTTT. Protein sequence: CASSQEWGGGNQPQHF.

In DNA form, the CDR3 reads TGCGCCAGCAGCTTGGTGGGGGCAGCTAATTCACCCCTCCACTTT. This encodes CASSLVGAANSPLHF. The J gene is TRBJ1-6, the V gene TRBV5-1; D may be TRBD1 (6 bases). CDR3 length: 15 residues. Germline CDR1 SGHRS, CDR2 YFSETQ. The V and J ends lost 0 bases and 6 bases respectively, with 10 bases between them. The full variable domain, completed using reference TRBV5-1 and TRBJ1-6, is KAGVTQTPRYLIKTRGQQVTLSCSPISGHRSVSWYQQTPGQGLQFLFEYFSETQRNKGNFPGRFSGRQFSNSRSEMNVSTLELGDSALYLCASSLVGAANSPLHFGNGTRLTVT.

The chain combines TRBV27 with TRBJ2-1, with 9 bases that match TRBD2. V gave up 3 bases and J gave up 2 bases; unmatched junction bases: 11. The CDR3 length is 18 residues. Germline CDR1 and CDR2: MNHEY and SMNVEV (reference sequence). This CDR3 is CASSFAPHRGRAYNEQFF. The CDR3 DNA reads TGTGCCAGCAGTTTTGCCCCCCACCGCGGGAGGGCCTACAATGAGCAGTTCTTC.

CDR3 sequence (DNA): TGTGCCAGCAGCGTAGCTTCAGTGCCCCAAAACACCGGGGAGCTGTTTTTT. Its translation is CASSVASVPQNTGELFF. This chain links TRBV9 with TRBJ2-2; D remains unclear. The CDR3 is 17 residues long. V lost 0 bases to trimming and J lost 2 bases, with 14 bases between them. Per germline, CDR1 SGDLS and CDR2 YYNGEE.

The chain has TRBV30 and TRBJ1-2; D is undetermined. Trimming shortened V by 8 bases and J by 4 bases, and 17 bases separated the two germline ends. This CDR3 region has 13 residues. Germline-derived CDR1 and CDR2 are GTSNPN and SVGIG (reference sequence). The CDR3 region is CASYSGIGYGYTF. The CDR3 DNA sequence: TGTGCCAGTTACTCGGGTATAGGCTATGGCTACACCTTC.

The CDR3 region has the DNA TGCAGCGTTCATCGGACAGTCGAGCAGTTCTTC. Its protein is CSVHRTVEQFF. The chain has TRBV29-1 and TRBJ2-1, with TRBD1 as a possible D gene (6 bases). V lost 5 bases, J lost 10 bases, and 12 bases lay in between. CDR3 length: 11 amino acids. Germline V gives CDR1 SQVTM, CDR2 ANQGSEA.

This clone turned up a few times. The J gene is TRBJ2-3, the V gene TRBV7-9; TRBD1 aligns across 9 bases. This CDR3 has 15 amino acids. V was pared by 3 bases and J by 3 bases, with 4 bases of the junction left unmatched. Germline V CDR1 and CDR2: SEHNR, FQNEAQ (reference sequence). CDR3: CASSFSGQGTDTQYF. In DNA, the CDR3 is TGTGCCAGCAGCTTTTCAGGACAGGGGACAGATACGCAGTATTTT.

In its sample, this clone was seen a few times. This rearrangement joins TRBV9 to TRBJ2-1; 12 nucleotides agree with TRBD2. With 4 bases clipped from V and 8 bases from J, the junction kept 7 bases outside the gene matches. Germline V gene lookup returns CDR1 SGDLS and CDR2 YYNGEE. CDR3 length equals 15 residues. The CDR3 here is CASSRLLAGGDEQFF. The DNA of the CDR3 is TGTGCCAGCAGCCGATTACTAGCGGGAGGCGATGAGCAGTTCTTC.

The chain links TRBV12-5 to TRBJ1-5; D unclear. Trimming removed 4 bases at V and 0 bases at J, with 34 bases between. The CDR3 consists of 23 residues. The V gene's germline CDR1 is LGHNT and CDR2 FRNRAP. The CDR3 loop reads CASGSFRLPADWTIRYSNQPQHF. Here the CDR3 DNA reads TGTGCTAGTGGTTCGTTTCGGCTCCCTGCTGACTGGACTATACGCTATAGCAATCAGCCCCAGCATTTT. Variable domain in full (rest from reference TRBV12-5 and TRBJ1-5): DARVTQTPRHKVTEMGQEVTMRCQPILGHNTVFWYRQTMMQGLELLAYFRNRAPLDDSGMPKDRFSAEMPDATLATLKIQPSEPRDSAVYFCASGSFRLPADWTIRYSNQPQHFGDGTRLSIL.

The V and J genes are TRBV11-2 and TRBJ2-7; 7 bases line up with TRBD1. Per germline, CDR1 SGHAT and CDR2 FQNNGV. After removal of 4 bases from V and 8 bases from J, the junction contained 11 bases not matched to a gene. CDR3 length: 14 residues. The chain's CDR3 is CASSSNRDSVQQYF. The CDR3, as DNA: TGTGCCAGCAGCTCTAACCGGGACAGCGTGCAGCAGTACTTC.

V usage is TRBV13 and J usage is TRBJ1-1; TRBD1 aligns across 7 bases. CDR3 length: 16 amino acids. After removal of 0 bases from V and 4 bases from J, the junction contained 8 bases not matched to a gene. The germline gives CDR1 PRHDT, CDR2 FYEKMQ (reference sequence). CDR3 sequence reads: CASSLGLGQSSTEAFF. CDR3 coding DNA: TGTGCCAGCAGCTTAGGGCTGGGACAGTCCTCCACTGAAGCTTTCTTT.

The chain carries TRBV5-4 and TRBJ1-1; TRBD1 agrees at 9 bases. This CDR3 is built from 15 residues. Germline V gene data show CDR1 as SGHNT and CDR2 as YYREEE (reference sequence). Unmatched junction bases numbered 4, after V lost 3 bases and J lost 1 base. The CDR3 DNA reads TGTGCCAGCAGCTCTATACAGGGGGCGAACACTGAAGCTTTCTTT. This translates into CASSSIQGANTEAFF.

This clone was detected only once. The rearrangement joins TRBV15 to TRBJ2-6, with 8 nucleotides matching TRBD1. Trimming at V came to 3 bases and at J to 0 bases, leaving 4 bases not matched to a gene. Per the germline V gene, CDR1 is LNHNV and CDR2 is YYDKDF (reference sequence). The length of the CDR3 is 17 residues. DNA of the CDR3: TGTGCCACCAGCAGCAGGGGGCGAAGCTCTGGGGCCAACGTCCTGACTTTC. Encoded protein: CATSSRGRSSGANVLTF. Filled out from reference TRBV15 and TRBJ2-6, the complete variable domain reads DAMVIQNPRYQVTQFGKPVTLSCSQTLNHNVMYWYQQKSSQAPKLLFHYYDKDFNNEADTPDNFQSRRPNTSFCFLDIRSPGLGDTAMYLCATSSRGRSSGANVLTFGAGSRLTVL.

The chain couples TRBV2 to TRBJ1-1; D gene ambiguous. CDR1 is SNHLY, CDR2 FYNNEI, per germline. There are 14 residues in the CDR3. Trimming shortened V by 2 bases and J by 1 base, and 8 bases separated the two germline ends. In nucleotides, the CDR3 is TGTGCCAGCAGTGAAAGGTCAGGGAACACTGAAGCTTTCTTT. It yields the protein CASSERSGNTEAFF. Variable domain in full (rest from reference TRBV2 and TRBJ1-1): EPEVTQTPSHQVTQMGQEVILRCVPISNHLYFYWYRQILGQKVEFLVSFYNNEISEKSEIFDDQFSVERPDGSNFTLKIRSTKLEDSAMYFCASSERSGNTEAFFGQGTRLTVV.